This passage covers 14 T cell receptor beta chains from one sample sequenced in a study of naive and memory T cell subsets. An equimolar mix of two oligonucleotides served as the beta constant-region primer for TRBC1 and TRBC2. Each CDR3 protein gets one entry after TCRdb re-called the UMI-ligation and nested PCR reads with MiXCR. The sample records around 160,000 distinct CDR3 sequences, more than 15% being singletons. Material for sequencing was naive CD4+ T cells from blood. All receptors come from a human donor in good health.

The rearrangement joins TRBV6-5 to TRBJ1-4; D is possibly TRBD1 (5 bases). V dropped 5 bases and J dropped 3 bases, with 16 bases sitting between them. The germline V gene has CDR1 MNHEY and CDR2 SVGAGI. This CDR3 has 16 residues. CDR3 sequence reads: CASSNGAFRANEKLFF. The DNA of the CDR3 is TGTGCCAGCAGTAACGGGGCCTTTCGGGCTAATGAAAAACTGTTTTTT.

V is TRBV4-1 and J is TRBJ1-5; 9 positions agree with TRBD1. The CDR3 has 16 residues. Germline lookup yields CDR1 MGHRA and CDR2 YSYEKL. Trimming took 3 bases from V and 2 from J; bases not matched to a gene: 5. The CDR3 spells CASSQEGDRGNQPQHF. In DNA form, the CDR3 reads TGCGCCAGCAGCCAGGAAGGGGACAGGGGCAATCAGCCCCAGCATTTT.

This clonotype was observed a handful of times. V is TRBV9 and J is TRBJ2-3, with TRBD2 identical over 9 bases. The V and J ends lost 5 bases and 5 bases, in that order; junction bases with no gene match: 6. In germline, CDR1 is SGDLS, CDR2 YYNGEE. CDR3 length equals 14 residues. CDR3: CASSRLAGEDTQYF. CDR3 nucleotides: TGTGCCAGCAGTAGGTTAGCGGGAGAAGATACGCAGTATTTT.

There are a few counts of this clonotype. The CDR3 DNA reads as TGTGCCAGCAGTGAACTCGGCAGATACTATGGCTACACCTTC. Encoded protein: CASSELGRYYGYTF. The V gene is TRBV6-1, the J gene TRBJ1-2, with no clear D. Germline lookup yields CDR1 MNHNS and CDR2 SASEGT. V was pared by 2 bases and J by 3 bases, with 10 bases between. CDR3 length: 14 residues.

The chain is built from TRBV13 and TRBJ1-1, with TRBD1 matching 8 bases. The CDR3 has 16 residues. Trimming removed 5 bases from V and 3 bases from J; junction bases left unmatched: 11. The V gene's germline CDR1 is PRHDT and CDR2 FYEKMQ (reference sequence). The CDR3 sequence is CASSHVVDRAYTEAFF. The CDR3 DNA reads TGTGCCAGCAGCCACGTGGTGGACAGGGCGTACACTGAAGCTTTCTTT.

This clonotype was detected only a few times. The J gene is TRBJ2-2, the V gene TRBV5-1; 9 nucleotides match TRBD1. Looked up from germline, CDR1 is SGHRS and CDR2 is YFSETQ. CDR3 length: 16 residues. The ends lost 5 bases at V and 5 bases at J; junction bases unmatched: 10. The DNA for the CDR3 is TGCGCCAGCAGACGAGCCGGGACAGGGCTTACCGGGGAGCTGTTTTTT. This gives the protein CASRRAGTGLTGELFF. The complete variable domain, with remaining parts taken from reference TRBV5-1 and TRBJ2-2, reads KAGVTQTPRYLIKTRGQQVTLSCSPISGHRSVSWYQQTPGQGLQFLFEYFSETQRNKGNFPGRFSGRQFSNSRSEMNVSTLELGDSALYLCASRRAGTGLTGELFFGEGSRLTVL.

Note on this clonotype: One end of the junction does not line up with germline, which may come from a read error. CDR3 amino acids: CASSLGRTGAEAIF. CDR3 nucleotides: TGTGCCAGCAGCTTAGGCCGGACAGGGGCTGAAGCTATCTTT. This chain connects TRBV7-2 to TRBJ1-1; 9 nucleotides agree with TRBD1. Germline lookup yields CDR1 SGHTA and CDR2 FQGNSA. The CDR3 runs 14 residues.

This clonotype was seen more than once but under ten times. The chain uses TRBV7-9 and TRBJ2-7; 15 bases line up with TRBD2. This CDR3 spans 17 amino acids. CDR1 is SEHNR, CDR2 FQNEAQ, per germline (reference sequence). The V and J ends lost 0 bases and 4 bases, in that order; junction bases with no gene match: 4. The CDR3 sequence: CASSLAPGLAGGYEQYF. The CDR3 DNA sequence: TGTGCCAGCAGCTTAGCCCCGGGACTAGCGGGAGGTTACGAGCAGTACTTC.

This clonotype appeared a few times. The chain is built from TRBV12-3 or TRBV12-4 and TRBJ2-1, with a weak D call TRBD1 (6 bases). V was trimmed by 6 bases and J by 7 bases, leaving 13 bases between them. CDR3 length: 13 residues. This CDR3 is CASSLRGANEQFF. Written as DNA, the CDR3 is TGTGCCAGCAGCCTCAGGGGCGCGAATGAGCAGTTCTTC.

This chain connects TRBV5-1 to TRBJ2-1; 12 bases line up with TRBD2. This CDR3 comprises 16 residues. Germline V gene data show CDR1 as SGHRS and CDR2 as YFSETQ. The V segment lost 1 base and the J segment 4 bases; nucleotides outside the gene matches: 3. CDR3 amino acids: CASSLLTSGSYNEQFF. The CDR3 DNA is TGCGCCAGCAGCTTGTTGACTAGCGGGAGTTACAATGAGCAGTTCTTC.

Many counts were recorded for this clonotype. The rearrangement links TRBV29-1 to TRBJ1-6; D not resolved. Germline CDR1 is SQVTM and CDR2 is ANQGSEA. The V gene lost 4 bases and the J gene lost 9 bases, with 16 bases spanning the gap. The CDR3 covers 14 residues. The CDR3 is CSVAESGKGSPLHF. CDR3 DNA sequence: TGCAGCGTTGCCGAGTCAGGAAAAGGTTCACCCCTCCACTTT.

The chain joins TRBV29-1 to TRBJ2-1; a possible D gene is TRBD2 (5 bases). This CDR3 spans 13 amino acids. Germline CDR1 and CDR2: SQVTM and ANQGSEA. Between the trimmed V and J ends, which lost 4 bases and 5 bases, there was a span of 12 bases. In nucleotides, the CDR3 is TGCAGCGTTGCACGGGATTTGGACAATGAGCAGTTCTTC. As protein: CSVARDLDNEQFF.

The sample holds one count of this clonotype. The V call is TRBV3-1, the J call TRBJ1-5, with D perhaps TRBD1 (6 bases). Germline lookup yields CDR1 LGHDT and CDR2 YNNKEL (reference sequence). The V gene lost 5 bases and the J gene lost 7 bases, with 12 bases spanning the gap. The CDR3 extends over 13 amino acids. The CDR3 DNA reads as TGTGCCAGCAGCAGAGACAGGCGGCAGCCCCAGCATTTT. This sequence encodes CASSRDRRQPQHF.

This clonotype was observed a few times. This chain's CDR3 is CSARESTGTTNEKLFF. CDR3 in DNA: TGCAGTGCTAGAGAATCGACAGGGACAACTAATGAAAAACTGTTTTTT. The chain recombines TRBV20-1 with TRBJ1-4, with 7 bases identical to TRBD1. V lost 0 bases, J lost 0 bases, and 4 bases stayed unmatched. Germline V gene sequence: CDR1 DFQATT, CDR2 SNEGSKA (reference sequence). This CDR3 has 16 amino acids.